What follows describes a single TCR beta chain. The sample originates from a study of CD8 T cells in ankylosing spondylitis. CDR1 is MNHNS and CDR2 is SASEGT in the germline V gene. Trimming took off 6 bases at V and 2 bases at J, with 13 bases between the two ends. The CDR3 covers 15 residues. Each CDR3 protein gets one entry after TCRdb re-called the 5' RACE reads with MiXCR. This table holds about 160,000 distinct CDR3 sequences, 15% to 20% found once. The clonotype originates from a male donor with ankylosing spondylitis or in good health (not recorded which). The chain couples TRBV6-1 to TRBJ2-2; unclear D gene. Sequenced input: blood, either unsorted or a sorted T cell fraction (not recorded which). CDR3 in amino acids: CASRRDLLNTGELFF. As DNA, the CDR3 is TGTGCCAGCAGGCGAGACCTTCTAAACACCGGGGAGCTGTTTTTT.